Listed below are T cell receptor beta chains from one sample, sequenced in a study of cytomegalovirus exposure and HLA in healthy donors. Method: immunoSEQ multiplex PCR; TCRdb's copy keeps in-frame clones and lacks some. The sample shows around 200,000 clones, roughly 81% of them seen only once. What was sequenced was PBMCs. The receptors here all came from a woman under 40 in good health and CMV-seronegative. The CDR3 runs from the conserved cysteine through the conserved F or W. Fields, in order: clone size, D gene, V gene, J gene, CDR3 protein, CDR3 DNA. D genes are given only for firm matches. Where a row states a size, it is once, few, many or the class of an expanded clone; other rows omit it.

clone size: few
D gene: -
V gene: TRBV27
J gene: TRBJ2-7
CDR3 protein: CASSLWDNSYEQYF
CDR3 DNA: TGTGCCAGCAGTTTATGGGACAACTCCTACGAGCAGTACTTC

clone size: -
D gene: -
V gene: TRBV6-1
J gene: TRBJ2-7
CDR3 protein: CASRTSGTREQYF
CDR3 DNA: TGTGCCAGCAGAACCTCCGGGACAAGAGAGCAGTACTTC

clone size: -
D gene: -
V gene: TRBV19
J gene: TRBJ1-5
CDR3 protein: CASSMAGSNQPQHF
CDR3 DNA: TGTGCCAGTAGTATGGCCGGGAGCAATCAGCCCCAGCATTTT

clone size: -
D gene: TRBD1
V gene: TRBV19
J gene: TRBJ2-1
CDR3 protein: CASSRIGTVAYNEQFF
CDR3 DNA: TGTGCCAGTAGTAGAATTGGGACAGTGGCCTACAATGAGCAGTTCTTC

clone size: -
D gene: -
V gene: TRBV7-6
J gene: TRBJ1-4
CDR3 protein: CASSTAGVREKLFF
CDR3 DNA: TGTGCCAGCAGCACAGCAGGCGTCAGAGAAAAACTGTTTTTT

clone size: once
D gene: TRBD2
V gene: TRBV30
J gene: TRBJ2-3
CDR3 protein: CAWTPKGTSPDTQYF
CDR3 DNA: TGTGCCTGGACCCCTAAAGGGACTAGCCCAGATACGCAGTATTTT

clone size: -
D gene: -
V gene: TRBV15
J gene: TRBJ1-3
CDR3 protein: CATSRDVYGQGRGNTIYF
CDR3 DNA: TGTGCCACCAGCAGAGATGTGTATGGGCAGGGAAGAGGAAACACCATATATTTT

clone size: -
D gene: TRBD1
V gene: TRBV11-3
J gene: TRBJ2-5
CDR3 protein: CASSPRTGGAKETQYF
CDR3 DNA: TGTGCCAGCAGCCCCAGGACAGGGGGCGCGAAGGAGACCCAGTACTTC

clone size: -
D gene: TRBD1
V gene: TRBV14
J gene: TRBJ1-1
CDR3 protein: CASSLTTGQATPSNTEAFF
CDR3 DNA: TGTGCCAGCAGCCTTACGACGGGACAGGCCACACCCTCGAACACTGAAGCTTTCTTT

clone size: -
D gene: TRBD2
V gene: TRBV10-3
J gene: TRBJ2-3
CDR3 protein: CAIRPQATSNSPDTQYF
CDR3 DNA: TGTGCCATCAGGCCACAGGCGACTAGCAACTCTCCAGATACGCAGTATTTT

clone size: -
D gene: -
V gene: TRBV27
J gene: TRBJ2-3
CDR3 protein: CASSFDRISTDTQYF
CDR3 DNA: TGTGCCAGCAGTTTCGACAGGATCAGCACAGATACGCAGTATTTT

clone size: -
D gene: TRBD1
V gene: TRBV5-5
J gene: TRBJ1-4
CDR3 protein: CASSSPGQGKLFF
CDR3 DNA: TGTGCCAGCAGCTCTCCCGGACAGGGCAAACTGTTTTTT

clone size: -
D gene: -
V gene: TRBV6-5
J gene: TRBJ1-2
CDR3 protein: CASSYAGVDGYTF
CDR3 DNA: TGTGCCAGCAGTTACGCAGGGGTTGATGGCTACACCTTC

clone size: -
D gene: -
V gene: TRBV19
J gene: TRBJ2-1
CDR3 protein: CASSIGFGGGGFNEQFF
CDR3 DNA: TGTGCCAGTAGTATAGGGTTTGGAGGGGGCGGATTCAATGAGCAGTTCTTC

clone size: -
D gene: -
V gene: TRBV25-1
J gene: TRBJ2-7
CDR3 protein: CASSDQGGMSYEQYF
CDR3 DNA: TGTGCCAGCAGTGACCAGGGGGGTATGTCCTACGAGCAGTACTTC

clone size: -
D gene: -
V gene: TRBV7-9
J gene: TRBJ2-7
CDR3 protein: CASSFLGLGGNEQYF
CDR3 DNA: TGTGCCAGCAGCTTCCTGGGACTTGGGGGTAACGAGCAGTACTTC

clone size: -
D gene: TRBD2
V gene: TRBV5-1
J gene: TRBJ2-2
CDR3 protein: CASSPRSSGGAGELFF
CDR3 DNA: TGCGCCAGCAGCCCCCGGTCTAGCGGGGGGGCCGGGGAGCTGTTTTTT

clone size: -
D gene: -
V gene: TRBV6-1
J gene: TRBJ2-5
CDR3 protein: CASSPRSLQETQYF
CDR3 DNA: TGTGCCAGCAGTCCGCGGAGCCTCCAAGAGACCCAGTACTTC

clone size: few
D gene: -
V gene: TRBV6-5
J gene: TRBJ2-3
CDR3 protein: CASSDPAGDTQYF
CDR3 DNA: TGTGCCAGCAGTGACCCCGCGGGGGATACGCAGTATTTT

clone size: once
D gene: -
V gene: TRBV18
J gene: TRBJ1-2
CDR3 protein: CASSPTGPGAIGYTF
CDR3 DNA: TGTGCCAGCTCACCCACAGGTCCAGGAGCTATAGGCTACACCTTC

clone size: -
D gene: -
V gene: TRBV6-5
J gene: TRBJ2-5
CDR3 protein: CASSSHGAAQETQYF
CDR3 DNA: TGTGCCAGCAGTTCCCACGGAGCGGCTCAAGAGACCCAGTACTTC

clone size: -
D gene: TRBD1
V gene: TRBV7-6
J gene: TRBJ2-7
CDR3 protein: CASSLAGQGPGEQYF
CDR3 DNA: TGTGCCAGCAGCTTAGCGGGACAGGGGCCTGGCGAGCAGTACTTC

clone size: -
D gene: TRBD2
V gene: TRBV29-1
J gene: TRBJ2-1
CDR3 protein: CSASGAGRGSSYNEQFF
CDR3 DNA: TGCAGCGCCTCCGGAGCGGGGCGGGGGAGCTCCTACAATGAGCAGTTCTTC

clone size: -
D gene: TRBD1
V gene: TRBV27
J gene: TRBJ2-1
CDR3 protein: CASIQGGQGVYEQFF
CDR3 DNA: TGTGCCAGCATTCAAGGGGGACAGGGGGTATATGAGCAGTTCTTC

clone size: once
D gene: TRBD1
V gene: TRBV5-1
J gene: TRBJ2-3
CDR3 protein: CASSRRTGDEDTQYF
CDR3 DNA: TGCGCCAGCAGCAGAAGGACAGGGGATGAAGATACGCAGTATTTT

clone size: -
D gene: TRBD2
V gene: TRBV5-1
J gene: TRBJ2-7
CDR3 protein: CASSPFGTTSYEQYF
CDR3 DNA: TGCGCCAGCAGCCCCTTCGGGACTACCTCCTACGAGCAGTACTTC

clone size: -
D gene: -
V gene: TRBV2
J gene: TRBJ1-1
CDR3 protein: CASETQVTEAFF
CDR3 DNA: TGTGCCAGCGAAACTCAGGTAACTGAAGCTTTCTTT